What follows are 17 T cell receptor beta chains derived from one specimen sequenced in a study of cytomegalovirus exposure and HLA in healthy donors. A multiplex PCR was run with 60 Vbeta primers and 13 Jbeta primers. Data came from immunoSEQ multiplex PCR; TCRdb stores just in-frame clones and leaves some out. Of 200,000 to 250,000 clones listed, roughly 91% are singletons. What was sequenced was PBMCs. Receptor source: a woman aged 18-29 years in good health and CMV-seronegative.

The J gene is TRBJ2-7, the V gene TRBV4-3; TRBD2 aligns across 11 bases. From germline, CDR1 is LGHNA and CDR2 YSLEER. The CDR3 has 18 residues. J lost 6 bases, V lost 3 bases, and 16 bases had no gene match. In DNA, the CDR3 is TGCGCCAGCAGCCAGGATACTAGCGGGGGCACCTGGGGGAGCGAGCAGTACTTC. It yields the protein CASSQDTSGGTWGSEQYF.

This chain links TRBV6-5 with TRBJ1-1; tentative D call: TRBD1 (5 bases). The CDR3 extends over 12 amino acids. Trimming removed 4 bases from V and 11 bases from J, with 14 bases in between. Germline assignment: CDR1 MNHEY and CDR2 SVGAGI. The CDR3: CASSSDGRGAFF. CDR3 in DNA: TGTGCCAGCAGTTCTGACGGCCGGGGGGCTTTCTTT.

The DNA of the CDR3 is TGTGCCAGCAGCCTTAGATACTCTGGAAACACCATATATTTT. Translating gives CASSLRYSGNTIYF. The genes are TRBV27 and TRBJ1-3, with D uncertain. The V and J ends lost 6 bases and 0 bases respectively, with 9 bases between them. Germline CDR1 reads MNHEY; CDR2 reads SMNVEV (reference sequence). CDR3 size: 14 residues.

The V and J genes are TRBV7-9 and TRBJ2-5; 12 bases line up with TRBD2. The germline gives CDR1 SEHNR, CDR2 FQNEAQ (reference sequence). Germline trimming cut 5 bases from V and 5 bases from J; bases unmatched to any gene: 3. The CDR3 extends over 14 amino acids. The CDR3, as DNA: TGTGCCAGCAGCCCTGGGACTAGCGGGGAGACCCAGTACTTC. Translated: CASSPGTSGETQYF.

This clone is a singleton in its sample. The sample holds other DNA sequences that translate to the same CDR3. The chain links TRBV4-1 to TRBJ2-1, with D hard to call. There are 15 residues in the CDR3. Germline V lookup: CDR1 MGHRA, CDR2 YSYEKL. Trimming pared 3 bases from V and 2 bases from J, leaving 11 bases between. CDR3 bases: TGCGCCAGCAGCCAGGATGCGGTCCCCTACAATGAGCAGTTCTTC. It encodes CASSQDAVPYNEQFF.

The chain combines TRBV7-2 with TRBJ1-1; D not certain. The germline V and J ends were trimmed by 2 bases and 1 base, with 8 bases remaining between them. Per germline, CDR1 SGHTA and CDR2 FQGNSA. The CDR3 totals 14 residues. CDR3 sequence (DNA): TGTGCCAGCAGCTTAACCGAACAGAACACTGAAGCTTTCTTT. As protein: CASSLTEQNTEAFF.

The chain uses TRBV28 and TRBJ1-1; TRBD1 matches 7 bases. Germline V gives CDR1 MDHEN, CDR2 SYDVKM. V lost 6 bases to trimming and J lost 0 bases; unmatched junction nucleotides: 7. CDR3 length: 15 residues. The CDR3 reads CASSLYQGVNTEAFF. CDR3 in DNA: TGTGCCAGCAGCCTCTACCAGGGGGTGAACACTGAAGCTTTCTTT.

There are a few counts of this clone. The chain couples TRBV2 to TRBJ2-7; D is perhaps TRBD2 (7 bases). Trimming took off 7 bases at V and 0 bases at J, with 19 bases between the two ends. This CDR3 comprises 16 residues. Germline V gene lookup returns CDR1 SNHLY and CDR2 FYNNEI. The CDR3 region is CASTPRGGGRSYEQYF. Written as DNA, the CDR3 is TGTGCCAGCACCCCCAGAGGGGGGGGTCGCTCCTACGAGCAGTACTTC. Full variable domain (rest looked up from reference TRBV2 and TRBJ2-7): EPEVTQTPSHQVTQMGQEVILRCVPISNHLYFYWYRQILGQKVEFLVSFYNNEISEKSEIFDDQFSVERPDGSNFTLKIRSTKLEDSAMYFCASTPRGGGRSYEQYFGPGTRLTVT.

V and J are TRBV30 and TRBJ1-4; 9 bases are a match to TRBD1. Per the germline V gene, CDR1 is GTSNPN and CDR2 is SVGIG (reference sequence). The V segment lost 3 bases and the J segment 12 bases; nucleotides outside the gene matches: 11. The CDR3 length is 14 residues. The CDR3 DNA is TGTGCCTGGAGCTGGGTACAGGGGGCGGGTGAACTGTTTTTT. Protein product: CAWSWVQGAGELFF.

CDR3 in amino acids: CASRSYKGEGVPPLHF. The DNA of the CDR3 is TGTGCCAGCCGGTCCTACAAGGGCGAGGGGGTGCCACCCCTCCACTTT. The genes are TRBV27 and TRBJ1-6; maybe TRBD1 (6 bases). Germline assignment: CDR1 MNHEY and CDR2 SMNVEV (reference sequence). V shed 8 bases and J shed 11 bases, with 25 bases lying between them. The CDR3 extends over 16 amino acids.

Only a few counts were recorded for this clone. The chain recombines TRBV7-2 with TRBJ2-2; D ambiguous. Germline assignment: CDR1 SGHTA and CDR2 FQGNSA. V shed 3 bases and J shed 5 bases, with 4 bases lying between them. The CDR3 is made up of 12 amino acids. The chain's CDR3 is CASSFITGELFF. In DNA, the CDR3 is TGTGCCAGCAGCTTTATTACCGGGGAGCTGTTTTTT. The whole variable domain, remainder taken from reference TRBV7-2 and TRBJ2-2, is GAGVSQSPSNKVTEKGKDVELRCDPISGHTALYWYRQSLGQGLEFLIYFQGNSAPDKSGLPSDRFSAERTGGSVSTLTIQRTQQEDSAVYLCASSFITGELFFGEGSRLTVL.

The chain carries TRBV5-1 and TRBJ1-2, with TRBD1 matching 9 bases. Germline V gene sequence: CDR1 SGHRS, CDR2 YFSETQ. The J segment lost 3 bases and the V segment lost 2 bases, leaving 2 bases of the junction unmatched. CDR3 length equals 14 residues. The CDR3 sequence is CASSLWTGDYGYTF. DNA of the CDR3: TGCGCCAGCAGCTTATGGACAGGGGACTATGGCTACACCTTC. Full variable domain (rest looked up from reference TRBV5-1 and TRBJ1-2): KAGVTQTPRYLIKTRGQQVTLSCSPISGHRSVSWYQQTPGQGLQFLFEYFSETQRNKGNFPGRFSGRQFSNSRSEMNVSTLELGDSALYLCASSLWTGDYGYTFGSGTRLTVV.

CDR3 nucleotides: TGTGCCAGCAGCTTAAAGACAGGGCATGGCTACACCTTC. Protein product: CASSLKTGHGYTF. This chain uses TRBV7-2 with TRBJ1-2, with 7 bases aligning to TRBD1. Germline loops: CDR1 SGHTA, CDR2 FQGNSA. The CDR3 runs 13 residues. V shed 2 bases, J shed 6 bases, and the junction held 3 bases outside the gene matches.

The rearrangement uses TRBV6-5 and TRBJ2-3, with D unresolved. Between the trimmed V and J ends, which lost 0 bases and 5 bases, there was a span of 12 bases. The germline V gene encodes CDR1 MNHEY and CDR2 SVGAGI. The CDR3 sequence is 15 residues long. The CDR3 loop reads CASSYSWAPRDTQYF. DNA for the CDR3: TGTGCCAGCAGTTACTCGTGGGCCCCACGAGATACGCAGTATTTT.

V gene TRBV7-9 combines with J gene TRBJ2-5; 11 positions agree with TRBD2. This CDR3 comprises 19 residues. Unmatched junction bases numbered 14, after V lost 4 bases and J lost 1 base. Looked up from germline, CDR1 is SEHNR and CDR2 is FQNEAQ (reference sequence). The CDR3 sequence: CASSSHPAPGLAVQETQYF. The CDR3 DNA reads TGTGCCAGCAGCTCCCACCCTGCGCCGGGACTAGCGGTCCAAGAGACCCAGTACTTC.

The gene calls are TRBV10-1 and TRBJ1-5; 7 bases match TRBD1. From germline, CDR1 is WNHNN and CDR2 SYGVQD (reference sequence). The CDR3 is 16 residues long. V was clipped by 3 bases and J by 3 bases; unmatched bases: 8. The CDR3 coding sequence is TGCGCCAGCAGTGAAACAGGGGTGAGGGACAATCAGCCCCAGCATTTT. This translates into CASSETGVRDNQPQHF.

The chain joins TRBV5-1 to TRBJ1-2; tentatively, D is TRBD1 (5 bases). V lost 0 bases to trimming and J lost 8 bases, with 11 bases between them. Germline CDR1 reads SGHRS; CDR2 reads YFSETQ. The CDR3 contains 13 residues. CDR3 residues: CASSLVGGRGYTF. DNA of the CDR3: TGCGCCAGCAGCTTGGTCGGGGGGAGAGGCTACACCTTC.